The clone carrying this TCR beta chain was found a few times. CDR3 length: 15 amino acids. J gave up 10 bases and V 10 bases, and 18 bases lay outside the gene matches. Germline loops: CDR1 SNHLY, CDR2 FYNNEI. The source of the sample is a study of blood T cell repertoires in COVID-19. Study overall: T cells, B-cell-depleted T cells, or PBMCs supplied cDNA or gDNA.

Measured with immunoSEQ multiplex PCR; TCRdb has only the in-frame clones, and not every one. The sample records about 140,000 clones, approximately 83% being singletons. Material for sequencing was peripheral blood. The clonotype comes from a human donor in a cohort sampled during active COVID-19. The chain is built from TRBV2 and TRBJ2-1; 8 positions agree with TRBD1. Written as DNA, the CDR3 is TGTGCCACTCCGACCCCCCAGGGGGCCCCGTGGGAGCAGTTCTTC. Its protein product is CATPTPQGAPWEQFF.